This T cell receptor beta chain appears in the sequencing data of a study of shared clonotypes between healthy human individuals. Study information: The donor group consisted of a couple of women and three men, aged 18 to 49. Findings and caveats of the study: Between several donors, naive CD4 clonotypes were shared at a level of approximately 5%.

To note about this clone: The target antigen is unknown.

CD8 cells regarded as naive lacked CD45RO, were positively chosen for CCR7, and omitted terminally differentiated effector memory CD45RA+ cells. All participating donors were Caucasian adults from Nashville, Tennessee. The CDR3 extends over 15 amino acids. Germline values: CDR1 MDHEN, CDR2 SYDVKM. Trimming cost V 3 bases and J 4 bases, with 16 bases left between them. TCRdb keeps only in-frame clones here, not all; method: immunoSEQ multiplex PCR. The table shows approximately 1.9 million clones, with roughly 93% occurring only once. The rearrangement joins TRBV28 to TRBJ2-7; D is unclear. The receptor was derived from a young man in good health. Some clones in this sample may be carry-over from other donors' samples. The sample consisted of naive CD8+ T cells from PBMCs. This CDR3 is CASSFATGYGYEQYF. Written as DNA, the CDR3 is TGTGCCAGCAGTTTCGCGACGGGTTACGGGTACGAGCAGTACTTC.